The TCR beta chain under discussion was sequenced for a study of PD-L1 blockade in urothelial cancer. For the study at large: Patients had been given 0 to 3 earlier chemotherapy regimens.

The V gene's germline CDR1 is MDHEN and CDR2 SYDVKM. J was trimmed by 5 bases and V by 5 bases; bases with no gene match: 3. CDR3 size: 13 residues. The data were produced by immunoSEQ multiplex PCR, yet TCRdb's version contains in-frame clones alone and is incomplete. The repertoire holds over 40,000 clones, 82% seen once, with approximately 3% in the top ten. Comment on this clone: What it binds is unknown.

General study findings and limits: Better survival was predicted by below-median pretreatment blood TCR clonality.

Sample: PBMCs, taken around atezolizumab (anti-PD-L1) treatment. The chain has TRBV28 and TRBJ1-1, with 9 positions matching TRBD1. This clonotype was obtained from a man between 65 and 85 years old with urothelial cancer. For the CDR3, the DNA is TGTGCCAGCAGTAGACAGGGGGGTACTGAAGCTTTCTTT. This sequence encodes CASSRQGGTEAFF.